Below, 17 T cell receptor beta chains from the same sample are listed, as sequenced in a study of Ad26.COV2.S vaccination and SARS-CoV-2 variants. Profiling relied on immunoSEQ multiplex PCR, and the TCRdb table lists in-frame clones only, not all of them. The sample includes roughly 700,000 clones, about 89% of them seen just once. Treatment reported: roughly 19 received Ad26.COV2.S at low or high dose, single or two shots; five or six received placebo; per-sample allocation not given. Collection of the samples took place on day 63 after the first injection of vaccine or placebo. Sequences were derived from peripheral blood, sampled in a trial of Ad26.COV2.S vaccine versus placebo. These receptors were collected from a person between 18 and 65 years old who received the Ad26.COV2.S COVID-19 vaccine or a placebo.

The chain carries TRBV5-6 and TRBJ1-2; D not certain. With 0 bases removed from V and 7 bases from J, the gap between germline ends came to 13 bases. The CDR3 is 14 residues long. Germline V lookup: CDR1 SGHDT, CDR2 YYEEEE. As DNA, the CDR3 is TGTGCCAGCAGCTTGGCCAGGCCCCCCGTTGGCTACACCTTC. This sequence encodes CASSLARPPVGYTF.

The chain couples TRBV7-8 to TRBJ2-2; D unresolved. The CDR3 runs 13 residues. CDR1 is SGHVS and CDR2 is FQNEAQ in the germline V gene. The V and J ends lost 5 bases and 4 bases respectively, with 8 bases between them. The chain's CDR3 is CASSTSSTGELFF. CDR3 coding DNA: TGTGCCAGCAGCACGAGCAGCACCGGGGAGCTGTTTTTT.

V usage is TRBV5-1 and J usage is TRBJ2-6; perhaps TRBD1 as D (5 bases). The germline V gene encodes CDR1 SGHRS and CDR2 YFSETQ. The CDR3 is 19 amino acids. V was clipped by 4 bases and J by 3 bases, with 23 bases between them. The CDR3 DNA follows: TGCGCCAGCAGCCCGGATTGGGGCGGCTTTATGGGTGGGGCCAACGTCCTGACTTTC. Translation gives CASSPDWGGFMGGANVLTF. The full variable domain, in which reference TRBV5-1 and TRBJ2-6 provide the parts outside the CDR3, is KAGVTQTPRYLIKTRGQQVTLSCSPISGHRSVSWYQQTPGQGLQFLFEYFSETQRNKGNFPGRFSGRQFSNSRSEMNVSTLELGDSALYLCASSPDWGGFMGGANVLTFGAGSRLTVL.

The chain joins TRBV19 to TRBJ1-1; D uncertain. Trimming took off 5 bases at V and 1 base at J, with 11 bases between the two ends. Germline loops: CDR1 LNHDA, CDR2 SQIVND (reference sequence). The CDR3 is 14 residues long. CDR3 loop: CASSRLRGNTEAFF. In nucleotides, the CDR3 is TGTGCCAGTAGTCGCCTGCGAGGGAACACTGAAGCTTTCTTT.

This clone showed up just once. The chain joins TRBV24-1 to TRBJ2-7; 8 bases fit TRBD1. The J segment lost 3 bases and the V segment lost 4 bases, leaving 10 bases of the junction unmatched. The CDR3 is 16 amino acids. Germline-derived CDR1 and CDR2 are KGHDR and SFDVKD. This chain's CDR3 is CATSESGGTGLYEQYF. The CDR3 region has the DNA TGTGCCACCAGTGAATCGGGCGGGACAGGCCTCTACGAGCAGTACTTC.

In DNA form, the CDR3 reads TGTGCCAGTAGTAGGGGACAGGGGTCCTACGAGCAGTACTTC. This translates into CASSRGQGSYEQYF. The V gene is TRBV19, the J gene TRBJ2-7; 10 nucleotides match TRBD1. The CDR3 runs 14 residues. V trimming: 4 bases; J trimming: 1 base; junction bases outside the gene matches: 1. Germline V lookup: CDR1 LNHDA, CDR2 SQIVND (reference sequence).

The V gene is TRBV6-5, the J gene TRBJ1-4, with D uncertain. CDR1 and CDR2 from the germline V gene are MNHEY and SVGAGI. Deletions cut 8 bases from V and 4 bases from J, with 11 bases between. The CDR3 contains 13 residues. The DNA of the CDR3 is TGTGCCAGCCAGAGGAGCCGTAATGAAAAACTGTTTTTT. Its protein product is CASQRSRNEKLFF.

The V gene is TRBV30, the J gene TRBJ1-5; 7 nucleotides match TRBD1. Germline CDR1 GTSNPN, CDR2 SVGIG (reference sequence). Unmatched junction bases numbered 7, after V lost 4 bases and J lost 7 bases. The CDR3 spans 13 residues. CDR3: CAWTAGGNQPQHF. The CDR3 coding sequence is TGTGCCTGGACGGCAGGGGGTAACCAGCCCCAGCATTTT.

The chain couples TRBV6-4 to TRBJ1-3; D is uncertain. Germline V gene data show CDR1 as MRHNA and CDR2 as SNTAGT. The CDR3 consists of 24 residues. V was pared by 0 bases and J by 0 bases, with 33 bases between. The CDR3 here is CASSDSRSVFWTGPFPGSGNTIYF. CDR3 DNA: TGTGCCAGCAGTGACTCGAGAAGCGTCTTTTGGACTGGCCCGTTCCCGGGCTCTGGAAACACCATATATTTT.

The genes are TRBV29-1 and TRBJ2-3; no clear D gene. The V end was cut by 6 bases, the J end by 8 bases, with 12 bases between. Germline CDR1 and CDR2: SQVTM and ANQGSEA. The CDR3 runs to 11 residues. The CDR3 is CSVGSGGTQYF. The CDR3 nucleotides read TGCAGCGTGGGCTCAGGTGGTACGCAGTATTTT.

CDR3 nucleotides: TGTGCCAGCAGTTTATTTCGGACTAGCGGGAGAGGGACCCCTGGGGAGCAGTACTTC. Translated: CASSLFRTSGRGTPGEQYF. This chain joins TRBV27 and TRBJ2-7, with TRBD2 matching over 13 bases. Trimming removed 1 base from V and 7 bases from J; junction bases left unmatched: 16. CDR3 length: 19 amino acids. Per germline, CDR1 MNHEY and CDR2 SMNVEV (reference sequence).

This chain joins TRBV11-3 and TRBJ2-3; tentatively, D is TRBD2 (5 bases). With 2 bases removed from V and 2 bases from J, the gap between germline ends came to 8 bases. The CDR3 contains 14 residues. Per the germline V gene, CDR1 is SGHNT and CDR2 is YENEEA. CDR3 sequence reads: CASSLTGFTDTQYF. Here the CDR3 DNA reads TGTGCCAGCAGCTTAACGGGATTCACAGATACGCAGTATTTT.

The rearrangement links TRBV9 to TRBJ2-1, with D perhaps given as TRBD1 or TRBD2 (5 bases each). Germline-derived CDR1 and CDR2 are SGDLS and YYNGEE. V gave up 2 bases and J gave up 7 bases, with 16 bases separating them. The CDR3 has 15 amino acids. CDR3 region: CASSVWGTKMNEQFF. The CDR3 DNA reads as TGTGCCAGCAGCGTTTGGGGGACCAAGATGAATGAGCAGTTCTTC.

The table lists this clone with a count of one. This sequence joins TRBV7-2 and TRBJ1-2, with D unclear. Germline V gene sequence: CDR1 SGHTA, CDR2 FQGNSA. The length of the CDR3 is 12 residues. Trimming stripped 4 bases from V and 6 bases from J, with 9 bases between. Here the CDR3 DNA reads TGTGCCAGCAGCTCGGGAGGGCATGGCTACACCTTC. Amino acid sequence: CASSSGGHGYTF.

The gene calls are TRBV19 and TRBJ2-7, with D tentatively TRBD2 (6 bases). Germline assignment: CDR1 LNHDA and CDR2 SQIVND (reference sequence). V lost 0 bases and J 4 bases, leaving 13 bases between the germline ends. CDR3 length equals 15 residues. The CDR3 DNA sequence: TGTGCCAGTAGTATAGAACGGGGGTCCTCTTACGAGCAGTACTTC. Protein: CASSIERGSSYEQYF. Together with reference TRBV19 and TRBJ2-7, the CDR3 gives the full variable domain: DGGITQSPKYLFRKEGQNVTLSCEQNLNHDAMYWYRQDPGQGLRLIYYSQIVNDFQKGDIAEGYSVSREKKESFPLTVTSAQKNPTAFYLCASSIERGSSYEQYFGPGTRLTVT.

This chain joins TRBV2 and TRBJ2-1; possible D gene TRBD1, 6 bases. The V gene lost 3 bases and the J gene lost 9 bases, with 12 bases spanning the gap. The germline CDR1 and CDR2 sequences are SNHLY and FYNNEI. CDR3 length: 13 residues. The CDR3 DNA is TGTGCCAGCAGTGACCAGGGGTTGGGTGAGCAGTTCTTC. Its protein is CASSDQGLGEQFF.

As regards this clone: The same CDR3 arises from other DNA sequences in this sample as well. The V and J genes are TRBV18 and TRBJ2-5; D not resolved. Germline CDR1 reads KGHSH; CDR2 reads LQKENI. Trimming cost V 3 bases and J 1 base, with 9 bases left between them. The CDR3 has 14 residues. DNA for the CDR3: TGTGCCAGCTCACCGCCGGGCCTCCAAGAGACCCAGTACTTC. Protein: CASSPPGLQETQYF. Filled out from reference TRBV18 and TRBJ2-5, the complete variable domain reads NAGVMQNPRHLVRRRGQEARLRCSPMKGHSHVYWYRQLPEEGLKFMVYLQKENIIDESGMPKERFSAEFPKEGPSILRIQQVVRGDSAAYFCASSPPGLQETQYFGPGTRLLVL.